The 2 T cell receptor beta chains listed next were all sequenced from one sample in a study of response to subunit inactivated influenza vaccine. Each CDR3 protein is one row after TCRdb ran MiXCR on the RT-PCR reads. The sample has over 400,000 distinct CDR3 sequences; 10% to 15% are singletons. The sample here was PBMCs from blood, taken roughly 48 days after vaccination. All receptors come from a man in his fifties or sixties who received an inactivated influenza vaccine.

V gene TRBV20-1 combines with J gene TRBJ2-7, with a weak D call TRBD2 (5 bases). Germline assignment: CDR1 DFQATT and CDR2 SNEGSKA (reference sequence). Trimming cost V 4 bases and J 0 bases, with 13 bases left between them. The CDR3 totals 14 residues. The CDR3 loop reads CSATAAVSSYEQYF. CDR3 DNA: TGCAGTGCTACCGCAGCGGTTAGCTCCTACGAGCAGTACTTC.

The chain employs TRBV10-3 and TRBJ1-6; a possible D gene is TRBD1 (5 bases). The V end was cut by 5 bases, the J end by 7 bases, with 18 bases between. The germline V gene encodes CDR1 ENHRY and CDR2 SYGVKD. The CDR3 is 16 residues long. CDR3 in DNA: TGTGCCATCAGTCCAACCGGGGGGGGAGTGAATTCACCCCTCCACTTT. This gives the protein CAISPTGGGVNSPLHF.